Presented here are 2 T cell receptor beta chains from one specimen sequenced in a study of liver allograft versus peripheral blood T cells. Study information: Liver transplant recipients had T cell receptor repertoires compared between transplanted liver and peripheral blood.

MiXCR was run by TCRdb on the reads, yielding one entry per CDR3 protein. In the table there are approximately 5,300 distinct CDR3 sequences, about 15% of which are singletons. These receptors came from a human patient who had a liver transplant. Some T cells may be supplied by the graft donor.

This clonotype has a count of ten or more. The V gene is TRBV14, the J gene TRBJ2-7; TRBD2 matches at 14 bases. This CDR3 spans 19 amino acids. The germline V gene encodes CDR1 SGHDN and CDR2 FVKESK. V shed 5 bases, J shed 2 bases, and the junction held 14 bases outside the gene matches. The CDR3 bases are TGTGCCAGCAGCTTTACCTCCGGGACTAGCGGGAGACCAACCTACGAGCAGTACTTC. It codes for CASSFTSGTSGRPTYEQYF.

The V call is TRBV5-4, the J call TRBJ2-4; TRBD1 matches 9 bases. CDR3 length: 15 amino acids. The germline V gene has CDR1 SGHNT and CDR2 YYREEE (reference sequence). J lost 4 bases, V lost 0 bases, and 2 bases had no gene match. CDR3 nucleotide sequence: TGTGCCAGCAGCTTGGGGGGACAGGGTAAAAACATTCAGTACTTC. Protein product: CASSLGGQGKNIQYF.